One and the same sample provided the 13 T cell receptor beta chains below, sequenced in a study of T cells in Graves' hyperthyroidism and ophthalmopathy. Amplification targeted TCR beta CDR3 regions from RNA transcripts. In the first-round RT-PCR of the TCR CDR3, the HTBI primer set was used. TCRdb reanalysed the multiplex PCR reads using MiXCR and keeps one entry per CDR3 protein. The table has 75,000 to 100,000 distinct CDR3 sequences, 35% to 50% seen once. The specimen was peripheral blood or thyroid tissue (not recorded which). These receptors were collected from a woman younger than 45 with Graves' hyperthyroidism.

The CDR3 nucleotides are TGTGCCAGCAGCCAGAGAAGCACAGATACGCAGTATTTT. It yields the protein CASSQRSTDTQYF. V usage is TRBV4-2 and J usage is TRBJ2-3; D not resolved. The V end was cut by 3 bases, the J end by 0 bases, with 4 bases between. The CDR3 extends over 13 amino acids. Germline CDR1 and CDR2: LGHNA and YNFKEQ.

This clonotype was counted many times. The CDR3 bases are TGTGCCACCAGCAGAGAAGGTTTCGGAGGCGAGCAGTACTTC. Translating it yields CATSREGFGGEQYF. The chain links TRBV15 to TRBJ2-7, with D perhaps matching TRBD2 (5 bases). CDR1 and CDR2 from the germline V gene are LNHNV and YYDKDF (reference sequence). V gave up 0 bases and J gave up 6 bases, with 12 bases separating them. The CDR3 is made up of 14 amino acids.

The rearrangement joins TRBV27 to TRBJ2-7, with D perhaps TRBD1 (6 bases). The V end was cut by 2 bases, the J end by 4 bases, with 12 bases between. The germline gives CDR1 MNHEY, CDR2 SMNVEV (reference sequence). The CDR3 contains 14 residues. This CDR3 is CASSLAGQFYEQYF. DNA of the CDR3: TGTGCCAGCAGTTTAGCTGGACAGTTTTACGAGCAGTACTTC.

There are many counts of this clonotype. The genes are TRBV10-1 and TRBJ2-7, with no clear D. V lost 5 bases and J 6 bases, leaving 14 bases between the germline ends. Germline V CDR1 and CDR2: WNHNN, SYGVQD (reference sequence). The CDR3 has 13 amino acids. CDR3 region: CASSMDRLGEQYF. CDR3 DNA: TGCGCCAGCAGTATGGACCGTTTGGGCGAGCAGTACTTC.

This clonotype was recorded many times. CDR3 DNA sequence: TGTGCCAGCAGCGCCGGGACAGGGATATACGAGCAGTACTTC. As protein: CASSAGTGIYEQYF. The chain employs TRBV28 and TRBJ2-7, with TRBD1 identical over 9 bases. Looked up from germline, CDR1 is MDHEN and CDR2 is SYDVKM. This CDR3 comprises 14 residues. The J segment lost 4 bases and the V segment lost 6 bases, leaving 7 bases of the junction unmatched.

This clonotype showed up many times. In nucleotides, the CDR3 is TGTGCCAGCAGCCAAGGAGCAGGGGACCAAGAGACCCAGTACTTC. Protein sequence: CASSQGAGDQETQYF. V gene TRBV3-1 combines with J gene TRBJ2-5; D might be TRBD1 (6 bases). Trimming shortened V by 1 base and J by 0 bases, and 9 bases separated the two germline ends. The CDR3 has 15 residues. The V gene's germline CDR1 is LGHDT and CDR2 YNNKEL (reference sequence).

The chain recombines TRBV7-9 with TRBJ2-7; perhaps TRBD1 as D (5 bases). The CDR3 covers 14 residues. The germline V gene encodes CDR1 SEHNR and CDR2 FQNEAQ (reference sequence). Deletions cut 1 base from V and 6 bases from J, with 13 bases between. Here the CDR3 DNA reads TGTGCCAGCAGCTTAGGAGGCAGGGCGCGCGAGCAGTACTTC. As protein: CASSLGGRAREQYF.

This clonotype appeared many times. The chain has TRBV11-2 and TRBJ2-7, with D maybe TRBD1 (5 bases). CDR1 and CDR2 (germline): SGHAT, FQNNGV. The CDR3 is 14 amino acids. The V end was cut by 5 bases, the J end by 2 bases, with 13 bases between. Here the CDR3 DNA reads TGTGCCAGCAGCCAGGGCACTGGGACCTACGAGCAGTACTTC. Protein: CASSQGTGTYEQYF.

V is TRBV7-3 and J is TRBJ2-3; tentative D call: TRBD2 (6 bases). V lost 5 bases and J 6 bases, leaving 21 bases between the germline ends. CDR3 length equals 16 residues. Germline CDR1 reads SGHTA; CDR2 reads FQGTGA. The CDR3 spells CASSARDFRRGDTQYF. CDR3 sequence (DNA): TGTGCCAGCAGCGCCCGGGACTTCCGCCGTGGGGATACGCAGTATTTT.

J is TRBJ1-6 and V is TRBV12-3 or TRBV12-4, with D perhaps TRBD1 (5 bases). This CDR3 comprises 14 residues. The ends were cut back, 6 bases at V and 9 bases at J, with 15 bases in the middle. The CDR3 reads CASRYQGVGSPLHF. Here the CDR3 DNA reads TGTGCCAGCAGGTACCAGGGAGTAGGTTCACCCCTCCACTTT.

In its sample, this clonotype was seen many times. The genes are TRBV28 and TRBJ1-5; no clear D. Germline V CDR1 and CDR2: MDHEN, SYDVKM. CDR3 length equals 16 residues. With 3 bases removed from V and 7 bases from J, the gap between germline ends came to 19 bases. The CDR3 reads CASSLVGGRLGQPQHF. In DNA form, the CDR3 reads TGTGCCAGCAGTTTGGTGGGAGGACGCCTAGGGCAGCCCCAGCATTTT.

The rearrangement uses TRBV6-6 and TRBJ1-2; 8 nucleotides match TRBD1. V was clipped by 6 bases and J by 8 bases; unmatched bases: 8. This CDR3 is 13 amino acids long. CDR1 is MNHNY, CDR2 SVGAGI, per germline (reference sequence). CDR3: CASRRQGTGGYTF. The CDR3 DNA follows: TGTGCCAGCAGAAGACAGGGGACTGGGGGCTACACCTTC.

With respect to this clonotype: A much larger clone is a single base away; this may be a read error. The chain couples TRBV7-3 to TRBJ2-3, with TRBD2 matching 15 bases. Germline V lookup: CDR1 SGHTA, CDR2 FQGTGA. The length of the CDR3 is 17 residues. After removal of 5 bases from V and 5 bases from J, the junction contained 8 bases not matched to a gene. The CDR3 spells CASSQPGLAGGIDTQYF. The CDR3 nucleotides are TGTGCCAGCAGCCAACCCGGACTAGCGGGAGGGATAGATACGCAGTATTTT.